These T cell receptor beta chains were read from a single sample in a study of T cell responses to AZD1222 COVID-19 vaccine. Data came from immunoSEQ multiplex PCR; TCRdb stores just in-frame clones and leaves some out. This table has about 59,000 clones, about 91% appearing once. The sequences come from peripheral blood, collected 28 days after the second AZD1222 dose. These receptors were collected from an adult who received the AZD1222 COVID-19 vaccine. The conserved cysteine and the conserved F or W are not part of the CDR3 here.

>TRBV28|TRBJ1-2
ASSQTGTSYGYT
>TRBV29-1|TRBJ1-4
SVSPGRNEKLF
>TRBV5-1|TRBJ1-2
ASSLGSGYT
>TRBV5-1|TRBJ2-1
ASSLAGGLYNEQF
>TRBV12-3/TRBV12-4|TRBJ2-7
ASSLPVTYEQY
>TRBV27|TRBJ1-5
ASSLITGNQPQH
>TRBV6-5|TRBJ2-3
ARSAGPSTDTQY
>TRBV4-1|TRBJ2-7
ASSQGNSEQY
>TRBV19|TRBJ2-1
ASTRASNEQF
>TRBV4-1|TRBJ1-2
ASSQDTLGRPGYT
>TRBV6-2/TRBV6-3|TRBJ1-2
ASSTPHSQGVNYGYT
>TRBV11-2|TRBJ1-6
ASSFRRTDSNNSPLH
>TRBV9|TRBJ2-7
ASSAQSSYEQY
>TRBV3-1/TRBV3-2|TRBJ2-2
ASSQLAASGRELF
>TRBV5-1|TRBJ2-1
ASSLGLASGDEQF
>TRBV6-1|TRBJ1-2
ASSDQSPGALGANGYT
>TRBV28|TRBJ1-5
ASTTGGNNQPQH
>TRBV27|TRBJ1-5
ASSRGLGNQPQH
>TRBV11-2|TRBJ2-5
ASSLVASGGTETQY
>TRBV9|TRBJ2-7
ASSHGGPEQY
>TRBV28|TRBJ2-7
ASSLQGYEQY
>TRBV4-3|TRBJ2-7
ASSQEARLGGEQY
>TRBV29-1|TRBJ2-1
SVARPLTFNEQF
>TRBV6-4|TRBJ2-4
APQAGAKNIQY
>TRBV6-5|TRBJ1-6
ARATDYNSPLH
>TRBV10-1|TRBJ1-4
ASTLLLYGSLNEKLF
>TRBV14|TRBJ1-3
ASSASGNTIY
>TRBV9|TRBJ2-1
ASSAQAGGRVYNEQF
>TRBV6-2/TRBV6-3|TRBJ1-5
ASSYTLSINQPQH
>TRBV28|TRBJ1-5
ASSSLGAGGNQPQH
>TRBV5-1|TRBJ2-7
ASSLAFEGEQY